The 20 T cell receptor beta chains below were found in one sample sequenced in a study of blood T cell repertoires in COVID-19. TCRdb's table, derived via immunoSEQ multiplex PCR, lists solely in-frame clones and lacks some. Of under 300,000 clones detected, around 90% appear once; the ten largest clones hold under 2.5%. Sequencing was done on a sample of PBMCs or T cells enriched from blood (not recorded which). These receptors were collected from a woman aged 18-29 years who had recovered from COVID-19.

This clone was counted between two and nine times. The genes are TRBV5-1 and TRBJ2-2; D perhaps matches TRBD1 (6 bases). Deletions cut 0 bases from V and 6 bases from J, with 6 bases between. Germline V gene lookup returns CDR1 SGHRS and CDR2 YFSETQ. The CDR3 totals 13 residues. CDR3 sequence reads: CASSLGTAGELFF. The CDR3 nucleotides read TGCGCCAGCAGCTTGGGGACAGCCGGGGAGCTGTTTTTT.

The chain combines TRBV7-2 with TRBJ1-5; 9 bases map to TRBD1. Germline CDR1 is SGHTA and CDR2 is FQGNSA. V shed 5 bases, J shed 2 bases, and the junction held 7 bases outside the gene matches. The length of the CDR3 is 16 residues. The CDR3, as DNA: TGTGCCAGCAGCCTAACAGGGGGCGCGGGCAATCAGCCCCAGCATTTT. Translation: CASSLTGGAGNQPQHF.

This chain links TRBV7-9 with TRBJ1-1; D is unresolved. V dropped 6 bases and J dropped 3 bases, with 5 bases sitting between them. Germline loops: CDR1 SEHNR, CDR2 FQNEAQ (reference sequence). This CDR3 is 11 amino acids long. The DNA for the CDR3 is TGTGCCAGCAGACGCGACACTGAAGCTTTCTTT. It translates to CASRRDTEAFF.

This clone has just one count. The chain recombines TRBV4-2 with TRBJ2-3; 9 bases line up with TRBD2. V trimming: 1 base; J trimming: 5 bases; junction bases outside the gene matches: 10. This CDR3 is 17 amino acids long. Per germline, CDR1 LGHNA and CDR2 YNFKEQ. The CDR3 nucleotides are TGTGCCAGCAGCCAAGTTAGGGCGGGGGGGCGGAGAGATACGCAGTATTTT. Translation: CASSQVRAGGRRDTQYF.

The chain joins TRBV4-1 to TRBJ1-1, with D hard to call. The CDR3 is 14 amino acids. Germline V lookup: CDR1 MGHRA, CDR2 YSYEKL. V gave up 6 bases and J gave up 0 bases, with 11 bases separating them. The CDR3 is CASRGRHLNTEAFF. The CDR3 nucleotides read TGCGCCAGCAGGGGGAGGCACTTGAACACTGAAGCTTTCTTT.

This chain connects TRBV7-9 to TRBJ1-1, with 8 bases lining up with TRBD1. Germline V gene lookup returns CDR1 SEHNR and CDR2 FQNEAQ (reference sequence). V shed 5 bases, J shed 5 bases, and the junction held 7 bases outside the gene matches. This CDR3 is built from 14 residues. CDR3 in DNA: TGTGCCAGCAGCCGCCAACAGGGGGGGACTGAAGCTTTCTTT. Protein: CASSRQQGGTEAFF.

The chain links TRBV24-1 to TRBJ2-5; D is ambiguous. Per the germline V gene, CDR1 is KGHDR and CDR2 is SFDVKD. The CDR3 extends over 16 amino acids. V lost 1 base to trimming and J lost 4 bases, with 15 bases between them. Written as DNA, the CDR3 is TGTGCCACCAGTGATTTATTTCCCGTGGGCCGAGAGACCCAGTACTTC. Translated, it gives CATSDLFPVGRETQYF.

V is TRBV3-1 (or the pseudogene TRBV3-2) and J is TRBJ2-1; D may be TRBD2 (6 bases). Trimming shortened V by 4 bases and J by 4 bases, and 17 bases separated the two germline ends. There are 16 residues in the CDR3. Germline CDR1 and CDR2: LGHDT and YNNKEL (reference sequence). The CDR3 region is CASSRPPGLPYNEQFF. As DNA, the CDR3 is TGTGCCAGCAGCCGGCCTCCGGGACTGCCTTACAATGAGCAGTTCTTC.

The chain uses TRBV4-2 and TRBJ2-1, with 10 bases fitting TRBD1. V trimming: 5 bases; J trimming: 4 bases; junction bases outside the gene matches: 14. The CDR3 is 18 residues long. CDR1 and CDR2 from the germline V gene are LGHNA and YNFKEQ. Here the CDR3 reads CASSGGGADRGYYNEQFF. Written as DNA, the CDR3 is TGTGCCAGCAGCGGGGGAGGGGCGGACAGGGGGTATTACAATGAGCAGTTCTTC.

The chain joins TRBV24-1 to TRBJ1-2; TRBD1 matches 9 bases. The V segment lost 3 bases and the J segment 5 bases; nucleotides outside the gene matches: 12. Germline CDR1 reads KGHDR; CDR2 reads SFDVKD. The CDR3 spans 17 residues. The CDR3 sequence is CATSDGRDRGTGYGYTF. In DNA, the CDR3 is TGTGCCACCAGTGATGGCCGTGACAGGGGGACTGGGTATGGCTACACCTTC.

The CDR3 nucleotides read TGCGCCAGCATGCCCGGACAGGGCGTAGAGACCCAGTACTTC. Translating it yields CASMPGQGVETQYF. The chain couples TRBV5-1 to TRBJ2-5, with 8 bases aligning to TRBD1. The CDR3 length is 14 residues. V trimming: 6 bases; J trimming: 4 bases; junction bases outside the gene matches: 8. CDR1 SGHRS and CDR2 YFSETQ come from the germline V gene. Complete variable domain (other parts from reference TRBV5-1 and TRBJ2-5): KAGVTQTPRYLIKTRGQQVTLSCSPISGHRSVSWYQQTPGQGLQFLFEYFSETQRNKGNFPGRFSGRQFSNSRSEMNVSTLELGDSALYLCASMPGQGVETQYFGPGTRLLVL.

J is TRBJ2-5 and V is TRBV5-1; 9 bases match TRBD2. CDR3 length equals 14 residues. V shed 4 bases, J shed 6 bases, and the junction held 7 bases outside the gene matches. Germline CDR1 and CDR2: SGHRS and YFSETQ. CDR3 sequence reads: CASSLVAGVKTQYF. As DNA, the CDR3 is TGCGCCAGCAGCCTAGTAGCGGGAGTAAAGACCCAGTACTTC.

The V and J genes are TRBV11-2 and TRBJ1-2, with TRBD1 as a possible D gene (6 bases). The CDR3 is made up of 14 amino acids. The V end lost 0 bases, the J end lost 6 bases, and 11 bases lay between the germline ends. Germline CDR1 reads SGHAT; CDR2 reads FQNNGV. CDR3 in amino acids: CASSLEGEGDGYTF. The CDR3, as DNA: TGTGCCAGCAGCTTAGAGGGCGAGGGGGATGGCTACACCTTC.

The chain carries TRBV5-1 and TRBJ1-2; 7 bases are a match to TRBD1. Germline values: CDR1 SGHRS, CDR2 YFSETQ. J was trimmed by 5 bases and V by 4 bases; bases with no gene match: 5. This CDR3 spans 13 amino acids. CDR3 residues: CASSPGQRYGYTF. As DNA, the CDR3 is TGCGCCAGCAGCCCGGGACAGCGTTATGGCTACACCTTC.

This clone showed up just a few times. CDR3 nucleotides: TGTGCCAGCAGACAGGGGGCTAACTATGGCTACACCTTC. Translation: CASRQGANYGYTF. The chain recombines TRBV2 with TRBJ1-2; 8 bases fit TRBD1. The ends lost 6 bases at V and 0 bases at J; junction bases unmatched: 0. Germline loops: CDR1 SNHLY, CDR2 FYNNEI. There are 13 residues in the CDR3.

A note on this clone: The junction departs from germline at one end; a sequencing error may be responsible. J is TRBJ1-2 and V is TRBV20-1, with 7 bases lining up with TRBD1. The CDR3 length is 11 residues. CDR1 is DFQATT, CDR2 SNEGSKA, per germline (reference sequence). In nucleotides, the CDR3 is TGCAGTGCTGGGACAGTAATCAACTCCAACTTC. This translates into CSAGTVINSNF.

This chain joins TRBV4-2 and TRBJ2-3, with D uncertain. The CDR3 length is 15 residues. Germline-derived CDR1 and CDR2 are LGHNA and YNFKEQ. Trimming shortened V by 0 bases and J by 2 bases, and 9 bases separated the two germline ends. The CDR3 DNA follows: TGTGCCAGCAGCCAAGAAAGAGGTGACACAGATACGCAGTATTTT. Translating it yields CASSQERGDTDTQYF.

The chain joins TRBV5-1 to TRBJ1-1, with 7 nucleotides matching TRBD1. V was pared by 0 bases and J by 0 bases, with 5 bases of the junction left unmatched. The CDR3 has 16 amino acids. Germline V lookup: CDR1 SGHRS, CDR2 YFSETQ. CDR3 amino acids: CASSLGAGTVNTEAFF. The DNA of the CDR3 is TGCGCCAGCAGCTTGGGGGCTGGGACAGTGAACACTGAAGCTTTCTTT.

The chain uses TRBV5-4 and TRBJ2-3; the match to TRBD2 covers 8 bases. This CDR3 has 16 amino acids. Germline V lookup: CDR1 SGHNT, CDR2 YYREEE (reference sequence). J gave up 1 base and V 7 bases, and 11 bases lay outside the gene matches. CDR3 DNA: TGTGCCAGCCATAGAAGTGGGCGGGGGGGCACAGATACGCAGTATTTT. This sequence encodes CASHRSGRGGTDTQYF.

V and J are TRBV19 and TRBJ2-2, with TRBD1 matching over 10 bases. Germline V gene lookup returns CDR1 LNHDA and CDR2 SQIVND (reference sequence). The CDR3 is 15 residues long. V lost 6 bases to trimming and J lost 3 bases; unmatched junction nucleotides: 4. The CDR3 DNA follows: TGTGCCAGTAGCCAGGGACAGGGGTACACCGGGGAGCTGTTTTTT. Translation gives CASSQGQGYTGELFF.